This T cell receptor beta chain came from a study of blood T cells in healthy people across ages. Overall study results and limits: Roughly linearly, TCR beta diversity per million T cells fell as age increased.

Concerning this clonotype itself: Antigen specificity is unknown.

Then a second PCR, running roughly 7 to 12 cycles, was carried out with a sample-barcoded 5' primer and a J-beta primer mix. TCRdb ran MiXCR on the 5' RACE reads and lists one entry per CDR3 protein. The sample contains more than 600,000 distinct CDR3 sequences, around 25% of which appear only once. This CDR3 has 16 residues. Trimming removed 6 bases at V and 1 base at J, with 16 bases between. Germline V CDR1 and CDR2: MDHEN, SYDVKM. The sample also formed part of further work on T cells of mothers and their children. That work contributes: The M1S primer of the second PCR added sample barcodes and 2-4 random nucleotides. For each mother, over 8.5 million TCR beta CDR3 reads were obtained, and for each child, some 3.1 million.

The chain carries TRBV28 and TRBJ2-4; D may be TRBD1 or TRBD2 (6 bases each). What was sequenced was blood. This TCR came from a boy younger than 18 in good health. The CDR3, as DNA: TGTGCCAGCAGGAAAGGGGGGATTGAGGCCAAAAACATTCAGTACTTC. This translates into CASRKGGIEAKNIQYF. Full variable domain (remainder filled in from reference TRBV28 and TRBJ2-4): DVKVTQSSRYLVKRTGEKVFLECVQDMDHENMFWYRQDPGLGLRLIYFSYDVKMKEKGDIPEGYSVSREKKERFSLILESASTNQTSMYLCASRKGGIEAKNIQYFGAGTRLSVL.